Sequencing of this T cell receptor beta chain was carried out in a study of blood T cell repertoires in COVID-19. Study at large: The origin of the acute and convalescent COVID-19 samples was the United States, Italy and Spain.

In the original workflow: Amplifying reference gene primers gave estimates of nucleated cell counts. Clones were read by immunoSEQ multiplex PCR, and TCRdb kept only the in-frame ones, dropping some. The DNA was the basis for D and trimming; V, J and clone size are from that table. The table has more than 200,000 clones, roughly 87% seen once. Looked up from germline, CDR1 is SGHRS and CDR2 is YFSETQ. The CDR3 is 15 residues long. V trimming: 6 bases; J trimming: 5 bases; junction bases outside the gene matches: 13. Study members were between about 18 and 100 years old and lived in 24 US regions. V and J are TRBV5-1 and TRBJ2-7; 8 positions agree with TRBD1. Input material: PBMCs or T cells enriched from blood (not recorded which). This receptor was taken from a woman in her thirties with acute COVID-19. CDR3 bases: TGCGCCAGCACCCGAGGGGGACAGGAAGTTAACGAGCAGTACTTC. It translates to CASTRGGQEVNEQYF.